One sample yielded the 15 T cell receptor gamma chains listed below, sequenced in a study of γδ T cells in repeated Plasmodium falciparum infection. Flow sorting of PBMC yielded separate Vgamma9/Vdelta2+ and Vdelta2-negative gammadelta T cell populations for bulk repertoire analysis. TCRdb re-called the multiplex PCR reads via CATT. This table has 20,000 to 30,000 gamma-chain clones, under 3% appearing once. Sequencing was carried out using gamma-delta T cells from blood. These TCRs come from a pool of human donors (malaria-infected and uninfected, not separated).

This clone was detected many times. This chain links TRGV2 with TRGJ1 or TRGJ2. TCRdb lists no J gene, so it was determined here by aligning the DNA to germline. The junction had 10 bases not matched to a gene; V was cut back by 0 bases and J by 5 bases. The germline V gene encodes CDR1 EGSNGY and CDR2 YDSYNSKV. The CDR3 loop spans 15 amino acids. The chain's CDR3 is CATWDGPDKDYKKLF. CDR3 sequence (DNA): TGTGCCACCTGGGACGGGCCTGATAAAGATTATAAGAAACTCTTT.

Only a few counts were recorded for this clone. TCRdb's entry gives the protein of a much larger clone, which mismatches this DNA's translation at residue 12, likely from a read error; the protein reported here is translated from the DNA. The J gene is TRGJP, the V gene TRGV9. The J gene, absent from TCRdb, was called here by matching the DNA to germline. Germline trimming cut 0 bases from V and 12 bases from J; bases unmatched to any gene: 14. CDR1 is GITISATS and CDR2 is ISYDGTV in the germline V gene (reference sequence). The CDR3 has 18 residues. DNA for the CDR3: TGTGCCTTGTGGGAGGTGCGGGTATGGAGTTGGGGCAAAAAAATCAAGGTATTT. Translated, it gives CALWEVRVWSWGKKIKVF.

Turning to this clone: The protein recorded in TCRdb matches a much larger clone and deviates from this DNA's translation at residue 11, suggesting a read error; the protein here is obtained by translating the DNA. CDR3 residues: CALWETTPELDKKIKVF. Written as DNA, the CDR3 is TGTGCCTTGTGGGAGACCACCCCAGAGTTGGACAAAAAAATCAAGGTATTT. This chain uses TRGV9 with TRGJP. No J gene was available from TCRdb, and it was assigned here by a germline match of the DNA. There are 17 residues in the CDR3. Germline lookup yields CDR1 GITISATS and CDR2 ISYDGTV (reference sequence).

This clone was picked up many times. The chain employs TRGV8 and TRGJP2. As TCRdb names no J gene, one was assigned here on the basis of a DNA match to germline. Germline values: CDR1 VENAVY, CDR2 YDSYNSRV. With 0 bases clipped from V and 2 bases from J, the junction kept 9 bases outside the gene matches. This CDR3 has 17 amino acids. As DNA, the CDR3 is TGTGCCACCTGGGATAGGCCCAGGGACAGTAGTGATTGGATCAAGACGTTT. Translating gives CATWDRPRDSSDWIKTF.

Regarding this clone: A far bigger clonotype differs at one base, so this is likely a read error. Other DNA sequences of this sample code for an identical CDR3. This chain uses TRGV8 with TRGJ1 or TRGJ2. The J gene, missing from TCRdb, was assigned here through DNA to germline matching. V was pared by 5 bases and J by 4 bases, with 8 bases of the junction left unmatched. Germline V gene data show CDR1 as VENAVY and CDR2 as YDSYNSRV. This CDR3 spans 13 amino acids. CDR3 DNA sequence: TGTGCCACCTGGGGTCCTGTATATTATAAGAAACTCTTT. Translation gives CATWGPVYYKKLF.

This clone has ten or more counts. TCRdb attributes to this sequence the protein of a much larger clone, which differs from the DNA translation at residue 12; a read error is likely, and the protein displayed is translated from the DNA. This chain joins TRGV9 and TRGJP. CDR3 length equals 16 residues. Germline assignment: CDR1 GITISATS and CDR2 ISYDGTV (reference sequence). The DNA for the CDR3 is TGTGCCTTGTGGAAAGGTCAAGAGTTGGGCAAAAGAATCAAGGTATTT. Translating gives CALWKGQELGKRIKVF.

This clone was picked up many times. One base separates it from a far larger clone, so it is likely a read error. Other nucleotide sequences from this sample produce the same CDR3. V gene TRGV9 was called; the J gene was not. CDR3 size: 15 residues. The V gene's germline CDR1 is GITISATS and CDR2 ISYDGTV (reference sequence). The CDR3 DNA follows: TGTGCCTTGTGGGAGGCGTACCGAAATTATTATAAGAAACTCTTC. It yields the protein CALWEAYRNYYKKLF.

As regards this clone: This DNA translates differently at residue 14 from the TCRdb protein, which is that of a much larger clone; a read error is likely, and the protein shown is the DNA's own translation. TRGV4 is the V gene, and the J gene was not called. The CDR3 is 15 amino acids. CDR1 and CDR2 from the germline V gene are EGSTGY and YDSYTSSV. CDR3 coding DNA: TGTGCCACCTGGGGAATCTATACCACTGGTTGGTTCAAGACATTT. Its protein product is CATWGIYTTGWFKTF.

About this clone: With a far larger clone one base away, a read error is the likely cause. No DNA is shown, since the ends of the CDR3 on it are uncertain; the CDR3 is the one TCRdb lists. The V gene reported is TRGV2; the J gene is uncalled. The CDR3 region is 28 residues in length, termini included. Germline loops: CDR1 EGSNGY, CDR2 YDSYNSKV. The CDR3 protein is CATWDDRNSLAVEQHLLSQVSIGRIQHF.

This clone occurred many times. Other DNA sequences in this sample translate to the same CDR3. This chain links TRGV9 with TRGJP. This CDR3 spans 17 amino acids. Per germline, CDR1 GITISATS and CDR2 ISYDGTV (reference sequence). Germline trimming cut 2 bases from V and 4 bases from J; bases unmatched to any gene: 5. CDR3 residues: CALWEAIQELGKKIKVF. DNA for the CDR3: TGTGCCTTGTGGGAGGCTATACAAGAGTTGGGCAAAAAAATCAAGGTATTT.

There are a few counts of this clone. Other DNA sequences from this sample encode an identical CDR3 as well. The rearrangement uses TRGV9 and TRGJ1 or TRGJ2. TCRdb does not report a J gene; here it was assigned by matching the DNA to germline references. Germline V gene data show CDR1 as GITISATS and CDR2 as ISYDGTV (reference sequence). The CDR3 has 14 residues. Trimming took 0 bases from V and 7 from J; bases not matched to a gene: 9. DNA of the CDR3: TGTGCCTTGTGGGAGGTGCAGAGGGGATATAAGAAACTCTTT. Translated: CALWEVQRGYKKLF.

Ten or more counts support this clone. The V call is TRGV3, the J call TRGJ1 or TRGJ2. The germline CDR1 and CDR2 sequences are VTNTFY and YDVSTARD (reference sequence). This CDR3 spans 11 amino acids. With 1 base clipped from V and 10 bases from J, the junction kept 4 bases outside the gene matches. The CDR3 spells CATWDSSKKLF. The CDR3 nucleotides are TGTGCCACCTGGGACAGTTCAAAGAAACTCTTT.

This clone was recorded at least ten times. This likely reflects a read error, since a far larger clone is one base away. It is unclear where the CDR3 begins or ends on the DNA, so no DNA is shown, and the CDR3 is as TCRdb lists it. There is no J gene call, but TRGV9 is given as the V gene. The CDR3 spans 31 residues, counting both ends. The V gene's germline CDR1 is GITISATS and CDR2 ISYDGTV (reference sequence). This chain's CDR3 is CALWEAIIIRNSLAVEQHLVSQVSIGRIQHF.

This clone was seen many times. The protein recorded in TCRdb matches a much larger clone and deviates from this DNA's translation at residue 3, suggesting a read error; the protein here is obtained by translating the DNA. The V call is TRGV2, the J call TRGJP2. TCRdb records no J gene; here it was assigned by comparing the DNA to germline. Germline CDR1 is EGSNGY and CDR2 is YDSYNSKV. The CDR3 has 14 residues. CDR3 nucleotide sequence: TGTGCCGCCTGGGACTGGTATGGTGATTGGATCAAGACGTTT. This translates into CAAWDWYGDWIKTF.

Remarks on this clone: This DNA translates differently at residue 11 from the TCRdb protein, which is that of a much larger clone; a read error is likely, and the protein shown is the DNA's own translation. For the CDR3, the DNA is TGTGCCTTGTGGGAGGTAAGAACGCCCCGGATGGGCAAAAAAATCAAGGTATTT. This translates into CALWEVRTPRMGKKIKVF. The J gene is TRGJP, the V gene TRGV9. The J gene, not given by TCRdb, was assigned here from a germline match of the nucleotide sequence. Trimming removed 1 base from V and 11 bases from J; junction bases left unmatched: 14. The V gene's germline CDR1 is GITISATS and CDR2 ISYDGTV (reference sequence). The CDR3 is 18 amino acids.